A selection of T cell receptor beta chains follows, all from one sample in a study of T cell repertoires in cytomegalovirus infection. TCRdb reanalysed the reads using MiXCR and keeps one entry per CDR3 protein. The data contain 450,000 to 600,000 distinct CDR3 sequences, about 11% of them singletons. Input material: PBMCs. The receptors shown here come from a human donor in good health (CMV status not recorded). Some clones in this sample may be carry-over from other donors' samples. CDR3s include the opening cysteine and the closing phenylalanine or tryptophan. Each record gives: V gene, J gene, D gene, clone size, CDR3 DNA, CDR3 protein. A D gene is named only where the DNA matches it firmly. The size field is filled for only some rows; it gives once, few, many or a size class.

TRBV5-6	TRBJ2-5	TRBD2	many	TGTGCCAGCAGCGGACTAGCGGGGGAGAGGGAGACCCAGTACTTC	CASSGLAGERETQYF
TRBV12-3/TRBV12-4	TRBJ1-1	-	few	TGTGCCAGCAGTTTAGGGACATCCAGAGCTGAAGCTTTCTTT	CASSLGTSRAEAFF
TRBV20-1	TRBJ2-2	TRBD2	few	TGCAGTGCTAGAGGCGGGCTAGCGGGGGGGACGAACACCGGGGAGCTGTTTTTT	CSARGGLAGGTNTGELFF
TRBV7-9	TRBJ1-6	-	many	TGTGCCAGCAGCTTATCCGGAGGTGATTCACCCCTCCACTTT	CASSLSGGDSPLHF
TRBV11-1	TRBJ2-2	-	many	TGTGCCAGCAGCTTAGTGGGGGACACCGGGGAGCTGTTTTTT	CASSLVGDTGELFF
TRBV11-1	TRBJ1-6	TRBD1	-	TGTGCCAGCAGCAAACAGGGGGCCGGCGGTTATTCACCCCTCCACTTT	CASSKQGAGGYSPLHF
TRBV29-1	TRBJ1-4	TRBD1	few	TGCAGCGTGGGGGGACAGGGTAATGAAAAACTGTTTTTT	CSVGGQGNEKLFF
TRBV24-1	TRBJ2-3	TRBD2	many	TGTGCCACCAGTGATTTGACTAGCGGGTACACAGATACGCAGTATTTT	CATSDLTSGYTDTQYF
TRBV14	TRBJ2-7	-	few	TGTGCCAGCAGCAAATCCAGGGTGCACGAGCAGTACTTC	CASSKSRVHEQYF
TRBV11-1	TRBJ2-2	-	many	TGTGCCAGCAGCTTACGTCGGGGGGCGGTCACCGGGGAGCTGTTTTTT	CASSLRRGAVTGELFF
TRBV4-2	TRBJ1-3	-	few	TGTGCCAGCAGCCAAGAGTTAGCAGGAAACGGAAACACCATATATTTT	CASSQELAGNGNTIYF
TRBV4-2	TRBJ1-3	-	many	TGTGCCAGCAGCCAAGATAGGGGTGGAAACACCATATATTTT	CASSQDRGGNTIYF
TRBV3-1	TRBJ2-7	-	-	TGTGCCAGCAGCCAAGATCAGGCAAGATGGGAGCAGTACTTC	CASSQDQARWEQYF
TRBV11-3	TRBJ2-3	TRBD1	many	TGTGCCAGCAGCCGCGGACGGGGACAGTCCACAGATACGCAGTATTTT	CASSRGRGQSTDTQYF
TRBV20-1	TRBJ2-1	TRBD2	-	TGCAGTGCCCCACAAGCGGGGTACAATGAGCAGTTCTTC	CSAPQAGYNEQFF
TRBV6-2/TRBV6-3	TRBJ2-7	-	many	TGTGCCAGCAGAGACGACGTCTACGAGCAGTACTTC	CASRDDVYEQYF
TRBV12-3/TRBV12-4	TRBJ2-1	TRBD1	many	TGTGCCAGCAGGACAGGGGGCTACAATGAGCAGTTCTTC	CASRTGGYNEQFF
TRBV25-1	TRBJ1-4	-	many	TGTGCCAGCAGTGAATACAGGAATGAAAAACTGTTTTTT	CASSEYRNEKLFF
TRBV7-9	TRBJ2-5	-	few	TGTGCCAGCACCCGGGACGGACACCAAGAGACCCAGTACTTC	CASTRDGHQETQYF
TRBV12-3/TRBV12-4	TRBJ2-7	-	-	TGTGCCAGCAGTCCCCGGGGAGGCAAGGTGGGAGCCTACGAGCAGTACTTC	CASSPRGGKVGAYEQYF
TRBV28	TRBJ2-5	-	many	TGTGCCAGCAGTCCCTTGACCGGGAGCGGGCGGGAGACCCAGTACTTC	CASSPLTGSGRETQYF
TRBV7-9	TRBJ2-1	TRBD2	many	TGTGCCAGCAGGACCGACATTGGACTAGCGGGGGGGTGGCAGTTCTTC	CASRTDIGLAGGWQFF
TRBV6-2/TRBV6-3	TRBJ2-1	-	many	TGTGCCAGCTGCCCCACCGGGACTTTTACCTACAATGAGCAGTTCTTC	CASCPTGTFTYNEQFF
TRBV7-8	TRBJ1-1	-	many	TGTGCCAGCATCGAGTCGACAGTTCGAGGTGAAGCTTTCTTT	CASIESTVRGEAFF
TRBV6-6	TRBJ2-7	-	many	TGTGCCAGCCTGGAAGGACGTGGGTCCTACGAGCAGTACTTC	CASLEGRGSYEQYF
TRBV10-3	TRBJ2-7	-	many	TGTGCCATCAGTGAAGGGGCTGCCGAGCAGTACTTC	CAISEGAAEQYF
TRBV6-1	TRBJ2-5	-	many	TGTGCCAGCAGTGAAACGTACCAAGAGACCCAGTACTTC	CASSETYQETQYF
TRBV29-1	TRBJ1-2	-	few	TGCAGCGCCCCCGGGGGCCTTGGCTACACCTTC	CSAPGGLGYTF
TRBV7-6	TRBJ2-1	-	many	TGTGCCAGCAGCTCGAACCCACCGTCTAGCTTTGATGAGCAGTTCTTC	CASSSNPPSSFDEQFF
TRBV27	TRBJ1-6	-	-	TGTGCCAGCAGTTTAACAGGCTCATATAATTCACCCCTCCACTTT	CASSLTGSYNSPLHF
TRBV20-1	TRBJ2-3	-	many	TGCAGTGCTAGGGTCGTTGGGAGACGGTACACAGATACGCAGTATTTT	CSARVVGRRYTDTQYF
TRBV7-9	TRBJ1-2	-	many	TGTGCCAGCAGGATTTCAGGGGACGGCTACACCTTC	CASRISGDGYTF
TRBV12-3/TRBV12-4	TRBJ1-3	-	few	TGTGCCAGCAGGTCACCGGGACCCACTGGAAACACCATATATTTT	CASRSPGPTGNTIYF
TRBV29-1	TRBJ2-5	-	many	TGCAGCGTTAGGTTAGCGCGGAAAGAGACCCAGTACTTC	CSVRLARKETQYF
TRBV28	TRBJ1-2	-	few	TGTGCCAGCAGGACCGAGCTATACTATGGCTACACCTTC	CASRTELYYGYTF